This T cell receptor (beta chain) was identified in a study of OX40 agonist ivuxolimab in advanced cancers. Study results and limitations: Low normalized T-cell clonal expansion was also seen in some nonresponders. In the 0.1-3.0 mg/kg groups, partial responders showed among the lowest expansion.

This CDR3 comprises 14 residues. Germline CDR1 and CDR2: SGHRS and YFSETQ. V shed 4 bases and J shed 4 bases, with 15 bases lying between them. For this clone: Antigen unknown.

Produced via immunoSEQ multiplex PCR; TCRdb's table is partial and in-frame only. Of over 70,000 clones detected, around 85% appear once; the ten largest clones hold about 2%. The chain links TRBV5-1 to TRBJ2-7, with a possible D match to TRBD1 (6 bases). The sequence was obtained from an adult with an advanced solid tumor such as melanoma, head and neck, liver or kidney cancer. The source was CD4+ or CD8+ T cells sorted from blood, collected in a trial of the OX40 agonist ivuxolimab. This CDR3 is CASSISGTTYEQYF. As DNA, the CDR3 is TGCGCCAGCAGCATATCCGGGACAACGTACGAGCAGTACTTC.